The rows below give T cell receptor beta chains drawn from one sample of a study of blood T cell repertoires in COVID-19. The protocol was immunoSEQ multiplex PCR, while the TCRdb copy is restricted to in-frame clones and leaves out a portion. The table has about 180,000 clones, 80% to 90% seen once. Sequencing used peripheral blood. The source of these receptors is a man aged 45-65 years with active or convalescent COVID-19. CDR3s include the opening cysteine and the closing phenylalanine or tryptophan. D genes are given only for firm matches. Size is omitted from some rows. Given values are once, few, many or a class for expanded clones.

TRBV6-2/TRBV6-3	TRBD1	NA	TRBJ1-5	TGTGCCAGCAGTTACTTTGGACAGGGCTTTCAGCCCCAGCATTTT	CASSYFGQGFQPQHF
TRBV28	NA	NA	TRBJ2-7	TGTGCCAGCAGTTTACCTGCGGGGGCAGGGGATTACGAGCAGTACTTC	CASSLPAGAGDYEQYF
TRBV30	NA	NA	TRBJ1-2	TGTGCCTGGAGTGTACTAGGTGGAGGCTATGGCTACACCTTC	CAWSVLGGGYGYTF
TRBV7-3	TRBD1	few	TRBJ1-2	TGTGCCAGCAGCTTAACTGGACAGGGGAGGCTAAACTATGGCTACACCTTC	CASSLTGQGRLNYGYTF
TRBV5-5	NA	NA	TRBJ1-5	TGTGCCAGCAGCTTGACAGGGTTCAATCAGCCCCAGCATTTT	CASSLTGFNQPQHF
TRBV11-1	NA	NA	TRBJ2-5	TGTGCCAGCAGCCCAGCAGGGTTCGCAGAGACCCAGTACTTC	CASSPAGFAETQYF
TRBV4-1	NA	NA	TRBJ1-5	TGCGCCAGCAGCCAAGATGTCGGAGAGGGAAATCAGCCCCAGCATTTT	CASSQDVGEGNQPQHF
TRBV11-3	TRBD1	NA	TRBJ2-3	TGTGCCAGCAGCCGGGACAGGGAAACAGATACGCAGTATTTT	CASSRDRETDTQYF
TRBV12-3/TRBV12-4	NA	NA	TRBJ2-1	TGTGCCAGCAGTGAACAGGTACATGAGCAGTTCTTC	CASSEQVHEQFF
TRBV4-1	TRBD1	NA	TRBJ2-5	TGCGCCAGCAGCCCGTCGGACAGGGAAAAGACCCAGTACTTC	CASSPSDREKTQYF
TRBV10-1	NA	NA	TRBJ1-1	TGCGCCAGCAGTGATGAGGTGGGGAGAGGTACTGAAGCTTTCTTT	CASSDEVGRGTEAFF
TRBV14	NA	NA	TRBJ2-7	TGTGCCAGCAGCCTCGAGACCCAGGTCGAGCAGTACTTC	CASSLETQVEQYF
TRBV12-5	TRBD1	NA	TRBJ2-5	TGTGCTAGTGGGCCGACAGGGGGAGAGACCCAGTACTTC	CASGPTGGETQYF
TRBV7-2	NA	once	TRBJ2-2	TGTGCCAGCAGCGAGGACTACGGGGGATTCACCGGGGAGCTGTTTTTT	CASSEDYGGFTGELFF
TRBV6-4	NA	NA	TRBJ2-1	TGTGCCAGCCCCCCCCCGACACCCTACAATGAGCAGTTCTTC	CASPPPTPYNEQFF
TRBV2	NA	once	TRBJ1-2	TGTGCCAGCAGTGAATTGACTGGTGGCTACACCTTC	CASSELTGGYTF
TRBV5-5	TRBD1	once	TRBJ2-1	TGTGCCAGCAGCTTGGGTAGGGGGCTTTACAATGAGCAGTTCTTC	CASSLGRGLYNEQFF
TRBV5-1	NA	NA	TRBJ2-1	TGCGCCAGCAGCTTCCGGCAGGGCGATGAGCAGTTCTTC	CASSFRQGDEQFF
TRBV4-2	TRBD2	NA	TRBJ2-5	TGTGCCAGCAGCCAAGTCGGGACTACCTTCCAAGAGACCCAGTACTTC	CASSQVGTTFQETQYF
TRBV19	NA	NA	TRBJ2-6	TGTGCCAGTAGTACTTACAAATACTCTGGGGCCAACGTCCTGACTTTC	CASSTYKYSGANVLTF
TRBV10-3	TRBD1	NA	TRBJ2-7	TGTGCCATCAGTGCTGGGACAGGGGGGGATGACGACTCCTACGAGCAGTACTTC	CAISAGTGGDDDSYEQYF
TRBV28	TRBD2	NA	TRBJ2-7	TGTGCCAGCAGTCCTCCTGATAGCGGGCCGAACGGCGAGCAGTACTTC	CASSPPDSGPNGEQYF
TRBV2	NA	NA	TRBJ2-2	TGTGCCAGCAGGGGAGGCTCTGGCGGGGAGCTGTTTTTT	CASRGGSGGELFF
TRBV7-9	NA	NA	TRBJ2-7	TGTGCCAGCAGCTTAGAAGTGCAGGGCGGTTTTTCCTACGAGCAGTACTTC	CASSLEVQGGFSYEQYF
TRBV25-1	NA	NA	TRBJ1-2	TGTGCCAGCAGTGCTTCCCCTATGGACACTAACTATGGCTACACCTTC	CASSASPMDTNYGYTF
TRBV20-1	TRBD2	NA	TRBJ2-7	TGCAGTGCTAGTGTCCGGACTAGCGGGAGAGTCGACGAGCAGTACTTC	CSASVRTSGRVDEQYF
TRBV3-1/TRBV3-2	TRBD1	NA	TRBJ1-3	TGTGCCAGCAGCCAAGACACAGGGGCTGGAAACACCATATATTTT	CASSQDTGAGNTIYF
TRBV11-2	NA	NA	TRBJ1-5	TGTGCCAGCAGCTTAGGCGACTTTTCGGGGCCCCAGCATTTT	CASSLGDFSGPQHF
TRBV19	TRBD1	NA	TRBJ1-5	TGTGCCAGTAGTGTTCCCGGGACAGGGGGTTACGGTCAGCCCCAGCATTTT	CASSVPGTGGYGQPQHF
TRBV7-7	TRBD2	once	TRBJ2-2	TGTGCCAGCAGCCCGCGGACTAGCGGTAACACCGGGGAGCTGTTTTTT	CASSPRTSGNTGELFF
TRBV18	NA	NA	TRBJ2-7	TGTGCCAGCTCACCAAACGCGGATACCTACGAGCAGTACTTC	CASSPNADTYEQYF
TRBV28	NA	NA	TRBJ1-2	TGTGCCAGCAGCCGAAATGATCTCCGGGAGTACTATGGCTACACCTTC	CASSRNDLREYYGYTF
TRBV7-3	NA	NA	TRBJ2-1	TGTGCCAGCAGCTTAAAGGGAGATACCAATGAGCAGTTCTTC	CASSLKGDTNEQFF
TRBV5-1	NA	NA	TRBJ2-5	TGCGCCAGCAGCGAGGGTGGAGAGACCCAGTACTTC	CASSEGGETQYF
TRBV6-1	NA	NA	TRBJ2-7	TGTGCCAGCAGTGGTAGTTGGGGGTTGGGGGCGTACGAGCAGTACTTC	CASSGSWGLGAYEQYF
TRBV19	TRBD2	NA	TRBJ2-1	TGTGCCAGTAGCCTGGCCCTAGCGGGAGGCAATGAGCAGTTCTTC	CASSLALAGGNEQFF
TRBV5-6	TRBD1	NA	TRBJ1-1	TGTGCCAGCACCCTGAGACAGGGGGCTTTCACTGAAGCTTTCTTT	CASTLRQGAFTEAFF
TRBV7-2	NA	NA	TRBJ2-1	TGTGCCAGCAGCTTAAGCGCGATCTACAATGAGCAGTTCTTC	CASSLSAIYNEQFF
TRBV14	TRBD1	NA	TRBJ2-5	TGTGCCAGCAGCCGAGCCGGGACAGGGGTCGGAGAGACCCAGTACTTC	CASSRAGTGVGETQYF
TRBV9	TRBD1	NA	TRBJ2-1	TGTGCCAGCAGCTCACAGGGGTACAATGAGCAGTTCTTC	CASSSQGYNEQFF
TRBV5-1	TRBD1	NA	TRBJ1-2	TGCGCCAGCAGCGAGGGACAGGGAAACTATGGCTACACCTTC	CASSEGQGNYGYTF
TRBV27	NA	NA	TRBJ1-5	TGTGCCAGCAGTTTGGTCGCCGGGGCCGGGGGTTTAAATCAGCCCCAGCATTTT	CASSLVAGAGGLNQPQHF
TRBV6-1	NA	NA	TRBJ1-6	TGTGCCAGCAGTGAAGGGACAGCGTATAATTCACCCCTCCACTTT	CASSEGTAYNSPLHF
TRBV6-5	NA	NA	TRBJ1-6	TGTGCCAGCAGCCCGTCAGCCTATAATTCACCCCTCCACTTT	CASSPSAYNSPLHF
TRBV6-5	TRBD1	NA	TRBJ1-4	TGTGCCAGCACCCTTAAGCGGACAGGGGGGGGAAAACTGTTTTTT	CASTLKRTGGGKLFF
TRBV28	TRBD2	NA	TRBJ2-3	TGTGCCAGTTTAGGCAGGGAGCGGGGGGGCACAGATACGCAGTATTTT	CASLGRERGGTDTQYF
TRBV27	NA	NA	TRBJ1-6	TGTGCCAGCAGCCTAACAGGGTATAATTCACCCCTCCACTTT	CASSLTGYNSPLHF
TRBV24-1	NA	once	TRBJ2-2	TGTGCCACCGGCCAGGGTAGCGGGAACACCGGGGAGCTGTTTTTT	CATGQGSGNTGELFF
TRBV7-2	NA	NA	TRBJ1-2	TGTGCCAGCAGCTTAGGGGGCTCTACAGGCTTAGTGGGCGGCTACACCTTC	CASSLGGSTGLVGGYTF
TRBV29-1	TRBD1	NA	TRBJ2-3	TGCAGCGAGAGCACGGGGACAGTGGGATTCACAGATACGCAGTATTTT	CSESTGTVGFTDTQYF
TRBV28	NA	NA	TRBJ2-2	TGTGCCAGCAGGGGCGCTGATCGCACCGGGGAGCTGTTTTTT	CASRGADRTGELFF